The next 20 T cell receptor beta chains were all read from a single sample in a study of CD8+ T cells in alopecia areata. The treatment: oral pan-JAK inhibitor, 5-10 mg twice daily. Extracted from the samples, RNA was reverse transcribed into cDNA to serve as the sequencing template. The data were produced by immunoSEQ multiplex PCR, yet TCRdb's version contains in-frame clones alone and is incomplete. The sample lists about 120,000 clones; around 53% were seen once. This specimen was CD4+ T cells sorted from blood, taken at week 4, from a patient treated with tofacitinib. Receptor source: a human donor with alopecia areata.

This clone was seen only a few times. The rearrangement uses TRBV7-9 and TRBJ1-1, with TRBD1 matching over 9 bases. The CDR3 consists of 15 residues. Germline assignment: CDR1 SEHNR and CDR2 FQNEAQ (reference sequence). With V trimmed by 6 bases and J by 4 bases, 9 bases remained unmatched. The CDR3 reads CASSRDRAKGTEAFF. CDR3 coding DNA: TGTGCCAGCAGTAGGGACAGGGCTAAGGGCACTGAAGCTTTCTTT.

This clone was counted only a few times. This chain links TRBV29-1 with TRBJ1-3; D unresolved. The germline V gene encodes CDR1 SQVTM and CDR2 ANQGSEA. This CDR3 is 14 amino acids long. V lost 6 bases, J lost 0 bases, and 12 bases lay in between. The CDR3 region is CSVNDRYSGNTIYF. CDR3 sequence (DNA): TGCAGCGTCAATGACCGTTACTCTGGAAACACCATATATTTT.

V is TRBV4-1 and J is TRBJ2-1; 15 positions match TRBD2. V shed 4 bases, J shed 9 bases, and the junction held 4 bases outside the gene matches. The CDR3 runs 15 residues. CDR1 is MGHRA and CDR2 is YSYEKL in the germline V gene. CDR3 protein: CASSRGLAGGGEQFF. The CDR3 nucleotides are TGCGCCAGCAGCCGAGGACTAGCGGGAGGGGGTGAGCAGTTCTTC.

Written as DNA, the CDR3 is TGTGCCAGTATGCGGACAGGGGTTTCACCCCTCCACTTT. This translates into CASMRTGVSPLHF. The J gene is TRBJ1-6, the V gene TRBV19; the match to TRBD1 covers 9 bases. Trimming removed 7 bases from V and 9 bases from J; junction bases left unmatched: 4. The CDR3 loop spans 13 amino acids. The germline gives CDR1 LNHDA, CDR2 SQIVND (reference sequence).

This clone has a single count. The J gene is TRBJ1-2, the V gene TRBV29-1; TRBD1 matches at 7 bases. Germline assignment: CDR1 SQVTM and CDR2 ANQGSEA. V lost 7 bases, J lost 5 bases, and 7 bases stayed unmatched. The CDR3 runs to 12 residues. The CDR3: CSADRQGYGYTF. CDR3 DNA sequence: TGCAGCGCTGACAGACAGGGTTATGGCTACACCTTC.

The count of this clone is one. The chain has TRBV2 and TRBJ2-7; a weak D match, TRBD2 (6 bases). The CDR3 extends over 15 amino acids. Between the trimmed V and J ends, which lost 8 bases and 0 bases, there was a span of 17 bases. In germline, CDR1 is SNHLY, CDR2 FYNNEI. The CDR3: CASGGRSPYSYEQYF. DNA of the CDR3: TGTGCCAGCGGGGGGAGGAGCCCATACTCCTACGAGCAGTACTTC.

This CDR3 reads CATSKELDRYEQYF. CDR3 nucleotide sequence: TGTGCCACCAGCAAAGAACTGGACCGCTACGAGCAGTACTTC. The genes are TRBV15 and TRBJ2-7; no definite D call. The ends were cut back, 4 bases at V and 3 bases at J, with 13 bases in the middle. This CDR3 spans 14 amino acids. Germline CDR1 is LNHNV and CDR2 is YYDKDF (reference sequence).

This chain uses TRBV19 with TRBJ2-2; D uncertain. V shed 3 bases and J shed 2 bases, with 7 bases lying between them. The germline gives CDR1 LNHDA, CDR2 SQIVND (reference sequence). The CDR3 spans 14 residues. CDR3 sequence (DNA): TGTGCCAGTAGTATGGGCATAAACACCGGGGAGCTGTTTTTT. This translates into CASSMGINTGELFF.

This sequence joins TRBV25-1 and TRBJ1-3; D is unresolved. Deletions cut 3 bases from V and 3 bases from J, with 6 bases between. This CDR3 spans 13 amino acids. The germline V gene encodes CDR1 MGHDK and CDR2 SYGVNS. This chain's CDR3 is CASSDHNGNTIYF. Written as DNA, the CDR3 is TGTGCCAGCAGTGATCACAATGGAAACACCATATATTTT. The whole variable domain, filled in from reference TRBV25-1 and TRBJ1-3, reads EADIYQTPRYLVIGTGKKITLECSQTMGHDKMYWYQQDPGMELHLIHYSYGVNSTEKGDLSSESTVSRIRTEHFPLTLESARPSHTSQYLCASSDHNGNTIYFGEGSWLTVV.

This chain links TRBV11-1 with TRBJ2-3, with D uncertain. The CDR3 runs 14 residues. Looked up from germline, CDR1 is SGHAT and CDR2 is FQDESV (reference sequence). The V gene lost 8 bases and the J gene lost 0 bases, with 12 bases spanning the gap. DNA of the CDR3: TGTGCCAGCCATCGCGACCTTAGCACAGATACGCAGTATTTT. Its translation: CASHRDLSTDTQYF.

This sequence joins TRBV5-1 and TRBJ1-5, with unresolved D. In germline, CDR1 is SGHRS, CDR2 YFSETQ. V lost 0 bases, J lost 0 bases, and 4 bases lay in between. This CDR3 has 14 amino acids. CDR3: CASSLGPSNQPQHF. The CDR3 DNA reads TGCGCCAGCAGCTTGGGGCCTAGCAATCAGCCCCAGCATTTT.

The gene calls are TRBV30 and TRBJ1-5, with a weak D call TRBD1 (6 bases). Between the trimmed V and J ends, which lost 1 base and 5 bases, there was a span of 9 bases. The CDR3 runs to 13 residues. Germline V gene sequence: CDR1 GTSNPN, CDR2 SVGIG (reference sequence). The CDR3 sequence: CAWSADRYQPQHF. CDR3 bases: TGTGCCTGGAGTGCAGACAGGTATCAGCCCCAGCATTTT.

V and J are TRBV11-2 and TRBJ2-7; tentatively, D is TRBD1 (6 bases). There are 18 residues in the CDR3. CDR1 and CDR2 from the germline V gene are SGHAT and FQNNGV. V was cut by 3 bases and J by 0 bases, with 21 bases left in between. This CDR3 is CASSLRFTVTGDSYEQYF. The CDR3 nucleotides read TGTGCCAGCAGCTTGCGATTTACCGTGACAGGTGACTCCTACGAGCAGTACTTC.

There are a few counts of this clone. J is TRBJ2-3 and V is TRBV7-3; weak D call: TRBD1 (6 bases). Per germline, CDR1 SGHTA and CDR2 FQGTGA. Trimming took 4 bases from V and 0 from J, leaving 14 bases between them. The CDR3 is made up of 16 amino acids. The CDR3 DNA is TGTGCCAGCAGCTCAGGCGGGCAGGGGAGCACAGATACGCAGTATTTT. It encodes CASSSGGQGSTDTQYF.

The DNA of the CDR3 is TGCAGCGTTGTGGTCTCCTATGGCTACACCTTC. Its protein is CSVVVSYGYTF. This chain uses TRBV29-1 with TRBJ1-2; no reliable D call. The length of the CDR3 is 11 residues. CDR1 is SQVTM and CDR2 is ANQGSEA in the germline V gene. V lost 4 bases and J lost 4, with 7 bases in between.

This clone was counted only a few times. CDR3 nucleotide sequence: TGCGCCAGCAGCTTTGTCAGGGGGCGAGAGGAAAAACTGTTTTTT. It codes for CASSFVRGREEKLFF. The chain couples TRBV5-1 to TRBJ1-4; 8 nucleotides line up with TRBD1. The length of the CDR3 is 15 residues. Germline V gives CDR1 SGHRS, CDR2 YFSETQ. J lost 8 bases, V lost 2 bases, and 8 bases had no gene match.

The J gene is TRBJ1-1, the V gene TRBV29-1; 8 positions agree with TRBD1. CDR1 SQVTM and CDR2 ANQGSEA come from the germline V gene. The V segment lost 5 bases and the J segment 5 bases; nucleotides outside the gene matches: 13. The CDR3 extends over 15 amino acids. Here the CDR3 DNA reads TGCAGCGTTTCAGGACAGGGCCCAGGGGGGACTGAAGCTTTCTTT. Protein: CSVSGQGPGGTEAFF.

V gene TRBV29-1 combines with J gene TRBJ2-1, with a weak D call TRBD1 (5 bases). CDR1 and CDR2 from the germline V gene are SQVTM and ANQGSEA. The V gene lost 4 bases and the J gene lost 1 base, with 11 bases spanning the gap. This CDR3 spans 14 amino acids. The CDR3 spells CSVGGRASYNEQFF. CDR3 coding DNA: TGCAGCGTTGGTGGCAGGGCGTCCTACAATGAGCAGTTCTTC.

This clone was seen more than once but under ten times. The CDR3 coding sequence is TGTGCCAGCAGCTTAGCGGGGGGGCCCCTGGATACGCAGTATTTT. Residues: CASSLAGGPLDTQYF. This chain connects TRBV28 to TRBJ2-3; 11 nucleotides match TRBD2. V lost 6 bases, J lost 6 bases, and 8 bases stayed unmatched. The CDR3 is 15 residues long. CDR1 MDHEN and CDR2 SYDVKM come from the germline V gene.

The rearrangement links TRBV7-7 to TRBJ2-2; D is ambiguous. Germline V gene sequence: CDR1 SSHAT, CDR2 FNYEAQ (reference sequence). CDR3 length equals 12 residues. V was trimmed by 5 bases and J by 7 bases, leaving 8 bases between them. The CDR3 DNA follows: TGTGCCAGCAGCCCTATAGGCGGGGAGCTGTTTTTT. Protein: CASSPIGGELFF.